This TCR beta chain was documented in a study of shared clonotypes between healthy human individuals. Study as a whole: Each donor had three CD4 naive, three CD4 memory, two CD8 naive and one CD8 memory plate. Whole-study results and caveats: Generally, naive subsets came out with larger estimated richness than memory subsets.

The germline V and J ends were trimmed by 4 bases and 9 bases, with 7 bases remaining between them. Germline V lookup: CDR1 SEHNR, CDR2 FQNEAQ (reference sequence). The CDR3 is made up of 12 amino acids. This clone was observed a handful of times. Its antigen is unknown. Only in-frame clones appear in the TCRdb table, and some are missing; sequencing was by immunoSEQ multiplex PCR. The sample includes more than 2 million clones, approximately 95% seen only once; the top ten take 0.85% to 1.2%. Naive CD8 cells lacked CD45RO and underwent positive selection for CCR7, leaving out terminally differentiated effector memory CD45RA+ cells.

The source of this sequence is a man aged 18 to 29 in good health. V and J are TRBV7-9 and TRBJ1-6, with D unresolved. Material: naive CD8+ T cells sorted from blood. CDR3 nucleotide sequence: TGTGCCAGCAGCTCAGGTGGTTCACCCCTCCACTTT. It yields the protein CASSSGGSPLHF.